The clone carrying this T cell receptor beta chain is judged medium-sized (0.01 to 0.1%). Its specificity is unknown. Trimming left V 3 bases short and J 0 bases short, with 10 bases between. The CDR3 sequence is 15 residues long. Germline CDR1 is ENHRY and CDR2 is SYGVKD. This entry is derived from a study of T-cell reconstitution after alpha-beta-depleted transplantation in children. It was with unique molecular identifiers that the TCRbeta library was prepared. Each CDR3 protein is one row after TCRdb ran MiXCR on the PCR reads. The repertoire consists of about 300,000 distinct CDR3 sequences, with around 10% occurring once and the leading ten covering roughly 7.1%. Whole-study findings and limits: From surviving recipient T cells and thymic progenitors came the high day-60 TCRbeta diversity observed in some patients. One year after transplant, T-cell counts and diversity came mostly from newly produced T cells. After transplant, at about two months, alpha-beta T cells were reportedly derived from several hundred expanded graft clones.

Sequenced material: PBMCs, taken before TCRalphabeta/CD19-depleted stem cell transplant. This clonotype was obtained from a boy younger than two with acute myeloid leukemia, due to receive a stem cell transplant. The chain carries TRBV10-3 and TRBJ2-3, with D unresolved. The chain's CDR3 is CAISDPGSSTDTQYF. The CDR3 DNA is TGTGCCATCAGTGACCCAGGTTCTAGCACAGATACGCAGTATTTT.